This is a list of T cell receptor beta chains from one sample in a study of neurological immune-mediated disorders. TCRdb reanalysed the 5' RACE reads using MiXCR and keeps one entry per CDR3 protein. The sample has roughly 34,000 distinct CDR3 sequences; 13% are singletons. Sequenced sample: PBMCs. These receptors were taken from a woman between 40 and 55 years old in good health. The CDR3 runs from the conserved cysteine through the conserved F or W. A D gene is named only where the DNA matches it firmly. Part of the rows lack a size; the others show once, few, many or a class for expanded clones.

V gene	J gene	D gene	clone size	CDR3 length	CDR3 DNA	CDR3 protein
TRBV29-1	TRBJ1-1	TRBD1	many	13	TGCAGCGTCCCGGGACAGATGAACACTGAAGCTTTCTTT	CSVPGQMNTEAFF
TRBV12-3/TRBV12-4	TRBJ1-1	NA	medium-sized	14	TGTGCCAGCAGTTTTCGGCAGGGTGGCACTGAAGCTTTCTTT	CASSFRQGGTEAFF
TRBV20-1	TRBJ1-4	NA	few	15	TGCAGTGCTAGAGATAAGACAGCAACTAATGAAAAACTGTTTTTT	CSARDKTATNEKLFF
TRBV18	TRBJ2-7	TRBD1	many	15	TGTGCCAGCTCACCCTGGGACAGTTCCTCCTACGAGCAGTACTTC	CASSPWDSSSYEQYF
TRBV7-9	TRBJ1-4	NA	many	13	TGTGCCAGCAGCTTGGTCTCTAATGAAAAACTGTTTTTT	CASSLVSNEKLFF
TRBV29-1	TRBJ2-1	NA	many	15	TGCAGCGTTGAAAGGCTGACAAGGGGTAACAATGAGCAGTTCTTC	CSVERLTRGNNEQFF
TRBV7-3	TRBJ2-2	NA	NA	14	TGTGCCAGCAGACGGGACTCCAAAGGCGGGGAGCTGTTTTTT	CASRRDSKGGELFF
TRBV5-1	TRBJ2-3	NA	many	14	TGCGCCAGCAGCTTGCAGGGGAGCACAGATACGCAGTATTTT	CASSLQGSTDTQYF
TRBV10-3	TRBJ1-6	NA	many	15	TGTGCCATCAGTGGCAAGACTCCGGGAAATTCACCCCTCCACTTT	CAISGKTPGNSPLHF
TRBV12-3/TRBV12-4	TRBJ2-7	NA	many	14	TGTGCCAGCAGTTCGGTCGACAGTACCTACGAGCAGTACTTC	CASSSVDSTYEQYF
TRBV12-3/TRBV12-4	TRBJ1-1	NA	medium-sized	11	TGTGCCAGCAGTGAGGGGGGTGAAGCTTTCTTT	CASSEGGEAFF
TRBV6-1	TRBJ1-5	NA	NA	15	TGTGCCAGCACCCTTGACAGGAGAAGTTATCAGCCCCAGCATTTT	CASTLDRRSYQPQHF
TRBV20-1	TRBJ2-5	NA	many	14	TGCAGTGCTAGGGAGGTCAGAGGGGGAGAGACCCAGTACTTC	CSAREVRGGETQYF
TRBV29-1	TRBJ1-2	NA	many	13	TGCAGCGTTGAAGAGGGATCGGACTATGGCTACACCTTC	CSVEEGSDYGYTF
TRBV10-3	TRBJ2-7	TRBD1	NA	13	TGTGCCATCAGTGGACAGGGCTCCATCGAGCAGTACTTC	CAISGQGSIEQYF
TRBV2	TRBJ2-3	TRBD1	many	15	TGTGCCAGCAGTCGGGACAGGGGGCGACGAGATACGCAGTATTTT	CASSRDRGRRDTQYF
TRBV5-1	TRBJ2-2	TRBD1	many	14	TGCGCCAGCAAGGGGACAGGGAACACCGGGGAGCTGTTTTTT	CASKGTGNTGELFF
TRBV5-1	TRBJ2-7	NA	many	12	TGCGCCAGCAGCTTGGTGGGGGACGAGCAGTACTTC	CASSLVGDEQYF
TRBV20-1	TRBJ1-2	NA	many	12	TGCAGTGCTCCCTTGGGGGGGGATGGCTACACCTTC	CSAPLGGDGYTF
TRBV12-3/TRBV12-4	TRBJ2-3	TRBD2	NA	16	TGCGCGAACAGCTTGATCCAGCGGGAGGGCAGGGATACGCAGTATTTT	CANSLIQREGRDTQYF
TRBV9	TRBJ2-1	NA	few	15	TGTGCCAGCAGCCGAAGGACCGCCCGGGACAATGAGCAGTTCTTC	CASSRRTARDNEQFF
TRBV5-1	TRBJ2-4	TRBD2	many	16	TGCGCCAGCAGCTTGACCCTAGCGGGGGCGCGGAACATTCAGTACTTC	CASSLTLAGARNIQYF
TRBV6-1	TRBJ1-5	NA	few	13	TGTGCCAGCAGTGACCCGTTGAATCAGCCCCAGCATTTT	CASSDPLNQPQHF
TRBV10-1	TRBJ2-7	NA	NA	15	TGCGCCAGCAGTGAAATTTTGGCGGGAACCGACGAGCAGTACTTC	CASSEILAGTDEQYF
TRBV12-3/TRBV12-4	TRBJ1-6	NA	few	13	TGTGCCAGCAGTTTAGCTGAAGAATCACCCCTCCACTTT	CASSLAEESPLHF
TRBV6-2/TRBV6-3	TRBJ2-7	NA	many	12	TGTGCCAGCAAAAATGGACCTTGGGAGCAGTACTTC	CASKNGPWEQYF
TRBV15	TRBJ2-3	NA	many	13	TGTGCCACCAGCAGAGACTGGGCAGATACGCAGTATTTT	CATSRDWADTQYF
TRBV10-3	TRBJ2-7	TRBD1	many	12	TGTGCCACGGGACAGGGGGTAGACGAGCAGTACTTC	CATGQGVDEQYF
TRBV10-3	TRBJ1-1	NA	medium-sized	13	TGTGCCATCAGTGCTCAGGTTGACACTGAAGCTTTCTTT	CAISAQVDTEAFF